Sequencing of this T cell receptor (beta chain) was carried out in a study of blood T cell repertoires in COVID-19 (dated by TCRdb to the early 2020s). Describing the broader study: Samples from collaborators originated in the United States, Italy and Spain and spanned both the acute and convalescent phases of COVID-19. The prospective study material was composed of cDNA or gDNA derived from T cells, B-cell-depleted T cells, or PBMCs. Deeply sampled blood TCRbeta repertoires from subjects exposed to, actively infected with, or recovered from COVID-19 were included in the dataset. The repertoires were made available in a free public database intended to serve as a resource for research on the immune response to SARS-CoV-2. The samples were drawn from the first 160 participants of the ongoing ImmuneRACE study and from 1,254 subjects provided by 6 global collaborators. The sample metadata nearly always contained a de-identified subject ID, COVID-19 status, age in years and sex. Where available, HLA class I and class II types were taken from metadata supplied by the sample provider and were not determined by assay-based typing.

The CDR3 measures 13 amino acids from cysteine to phenylalanine. The retained sequence is limited to the CDR3, 39 bases, with the frame set at the first base. V and J lose 8 bases and 4 bases, and a span of 14 bases separates them. Taken from the germline V gene, the CDR1 and CDR2 loops are MNHEY and SVGAGI. Collaborating institutions collected whole blood in K2EDTA tubes following their own protocols. For TCRbeta analysis, collaborators shipped samples as frozen whole blood, isolated PBMCs, or DNA extracted from either of those sample types. In regard to this clone: The clone's antigen remains unknown. Within one base of it there is no much larger clone, and no base qualities were kept.

Overall study outcomes, separate from this receptor: The amount of clinical and demographic metadata varied by source and participant and was provided uncurated.

The immunoSEQ Assay, a bias-controlled multiplex PCR, was used to amplify TCRbeta CDR3 regions from genomic DNA. The paper's processing steps were these. Within the assay, amplification of reference gene primers was used to estimate how many nucleated cells each sample contained. To quantify the absolute abundance of each unique TCRbeta CDR3 rearrangement, sequence reads were collapsed and filtered. For each sample, productive Simpson clonality was calculated as the square root of Simpson's diversity index across productive rearrangements. TCRdb re-hosts the immuneACCESS table, in-frame sequences only. Its copies lack some clones; in the studies checked, an unresolved V gene accounts for under half of them, and the cause for the rest is not known. From that table come the V and J calls and clone size; the DNA was used to work out D and trimming. The sample yields tens of thousands of clones; roughly 73% were counted once. Roughly 61% of the sample goes to the ten largest clones.

The receptor was derived from a man at least 80 years old with acute or convalescent COVID-19. The V gene is TRBV6-5 and the J gene is TRBJ2-5; a tentative D call is TRBD1 (6 bases match). Sequenced material: peripheral blood. The DNA sequence is given as TGTGCCAGCGGCCCCCGAGGGGGAGAGACCCAGTACTTC. Its coded protein is CASGPRGGETQYF.